The clone carrying this T cell receptor beta chain was detected ten times or more. What it recognizes is unknown. The sample originates from a study of T cell repertoires in cytomegalovirus infection. Study at large: It was the public TCR beta signatures that indicated both CMV infection and matching HLA type. Findings and limits, study-wide: CMV carriers having the relevant HLA were flagged by cumulative public TCR beta family frequency. Dominating the ex vivo response were HLA-C-restricted CMV-specific TCR beta clonotypes.

TCRdb fed the reads into MiXCR, producing one record per CDR3 protein. The sample has 200,000 to 300,000 distinct CDR3 sequences, about 7% seen once; the top ten hold around 6.5%. Trimming cost V 4 bases and J 4 bases, with 17 bases left between them. Germline CDR1 is SGHTA and CDR2 is FQGNSA. The CDR3 runs 15 residues. This receptor was identified in a human donor in good health (CMV status not recorded). Some clones in this sample may be carry-over from other donors' samples. The chain recombines TRBV7-2 with TRBJ2-7, with D perhaps being TRBD1 or TRBD2 (6 bases each). The sequenced sample consisted of PBMCs. CDR3 residues: CASSSRGRGRYEQYF. DNA for the CDR3: TGTGCCAGCAGCTCCCGGGGGCGGGGTCGGTACGAGCAGTACTTC.